This passage covers 27 T cell receptor beta chains from one sample sequenced in a study of T-cell memory formation after mild COVID-19. TCRdb itself ran the 5' RACE reads through MiXCR, one entry per CDR3 protein. The sample lists roughly 550,000 distinct CDR3 sequences; around 20% were seen once. Sequenced material: PBMCs or a T cell subset sorted from them (not recorded which). The receptors originated from an adult woman who had mild COVID-19 (a few samples of this study predate the infection). Cell type and time point are not known.

The chain employs TRBV27 and TRBJ2-3; D tentatively reads TRBD1 or TRBD2 (5 bases each). Per germline, CDR1 MNHEY and CDR2 SMNVEV (reference sequence). The CDR3 sequence is 14 residues long. Trimming pared 7 bases from V and 1 base from J, leaving 12 bases between. The CDR3 loop is CASTRMGGTDTQYF. CDR3 sequence (DNA): TGTGCCAGCACCCGAATGGGGGGCACAGATACGCAGTATTTT.

Only a few counts were recorded for this clonotype. This chain uses TRBV12-3 or TRBV12-4 with TRBJ2-7; D is perhaps TRBD2 (6 bases). The V end lost 3 bases, the J end lost 1 base, and 13 bases lay between the germline ends. The CDR3 length is 15 residues. The CDR3 sequence: CASSLVASVSYEQYF. Here the CDR3 DNA reads TGTGCCAGCAGTTTGGTGGCTAGCGTTTCCTACGAGCAGTACTTC.

V gene TRBV6-1 combines with J gene TRBJ1-5; the D gene is possibly TRBD1 (5 bases). This CDR3 comprises 13 residues. The germline V gene has CDR1 MNHNS and CDR2 SASEGT. Between the trimmed V and J ends, which lost 5 bases and 5 bases, there was a span of 10 bases. Here the CDR3 reads CASSPRGHQPQHF. In DNA, the CDR3 is TGTGCCAGCAGTCCTAGGGGACATCAGCCCCAGCATTTT.

Points on this clonotype: This is likely a read error, given that the CDR3 carries no conserved phenylalanine or tryptophan at its end. The rearrangement links TRBV20-1 to TRBJ2-7, with TRBD2 as a possible D gene (6 bases). This CDR3 region has 15 residues. V was cut by 3 bases and J by 0 bases, with 15 bases left in between. Germline loops: CDR1 DFQATT, CDR2 SNEGSKA (reference sequence). CDR3 protein: CSARPPTRGSYEQYL. The CDR3, as DNA: TGCAGTGCTAGGCCCCCGACTAGGGGCTCCTACGAGCAGTACTTA.

This clonotype was recorded a few times. The genes are TRBV5-1 and TRBJ1-1; 8 bases are shared with TRBD1. The CDR3 spans 16 residues. The V gene end was trimmed by 4 bases and the J gene end by 4 bases; junction bases not matched to a gene: 12. CDR1 SGHRS and CDR2 YFSETQ come from the germline V gene. The CDR3 is CASSLATGQGSTEAFF. CDR3 DNA: TGCGCCAGCAGCCTTGCAACCGGACAGGGAAGCACTGAAGCTTTCTTT.

The V call is TRBV29-1, the J call TRBJ2-1; 9 nucleotides agree with TRBD2. Germline V lookup: CDR1 SQVTM, CDR2 ANQGSEA. CDR3 length equals 16 residues. V gave up 0 bases and J gave up 7 bases; unmatched junction bases: 10. Written as DNA, the CDR3 is TGCAGCGTTGAAGAGTTTGGTGCGGGAGGGCGGAATGAGCAGTTCTTC. Translation gives CSVEEFGAGGRNEQFF.

V and J are TRBV19 and TRBJ2-7; TRBD1 aligns across 8 bases. This CDR3 comprises 13 residues. The germline gives CDR1 LNHDA, CDR2 SQIVND (reference sequence). Germline trimming cut 7 bases from V and 2 bases from J; bases unmatched to any gene: 4. CDR3 DNA sequence: TGTGCCAGTACGGGGACAGGCGCCTACGAGCAGTACTTC. It is translated as CASTGTGAYEQYF.

This rearrangement joins TRBV30 to TRBJ2-2, with D possibly TRBD1 on 5 matching bases. The CDR3 consists of 14 residues. The V gene lost 2 bases and the J gene lost 2 bases, with 9 bases spanning the gap. Germline-derived CDR1 and CDR2 are GTSNPN and SVGIG (reference sequence). CDR3 DNA: TGTGCCTGGAGTATACAGGTCAACACCGGGGAGCTGTTTTTT. Protein sequence: CAWSIQVNTGELFF.

This clonotype was counted only a few times. The chain is built from TRBV5-1 and TRBJ2-3; 12 nucleotides line up with TRBD2. Germline values: CDR1 SGHRS, CDR2 YFSETQ. The CDR3 spans 16 residues. V trimming: 0 bases; J trimming: 5 bases; junction bases outside the gene matches: 4. CDR3 in DNA: TGCGCCAGCAGCTTGGAAGGACTAGCGGGGCTAGATACGCAGTATTTT. Residues: CASSLEGLAGLDTQYF.

The sample holds a few counts of this clonotype. This sequence joins TRBV29-1 and TRBJ1-1, with D uncertain. Germline assignment: CDR1 SQVTM and CDR2 ANQGSEA. The CDR3 contains 12 residues. Trimming left V 4 bases short and J 0 bases short, with 6 bases between. CDR3 in DNA: TGCAGCGTTGTTGTCATGAACACTGAAGCTTTCTTT. It specifies CSVVVMNTEAFF.

This clonotype has a handful of counts. The rearrangement uses TRBV6-5 and TRBJ1-5; 7 nucleotides align to TRBD1. V lost 7 bases and J lost 4; bases outside the gene matches: 4. The germline CDR1 and CDR2 sequences are MNHEY and SVGAGI. The CDR3 is 13 residues long. This CDR3 reads CASTAGGNQPQHF. The CDR3 region has the DNA TGTGCCAGCACCGCAGGGGGGAATCAGCCCCAGCATTTT.

V and J are TRBV12-3 or TRBV12-4 and TRBJ1-5; D gene ambiguous. Trimming removed 6 bases at V and 9 bases at J, with 15 bases between. This CDR3 has 13 residues. The chain's CDR3 is CASSQSAGLPQHF. CDR3 bases: TGTGCCAGCAGCCAGTCAGCGGGGTTGCCCCAGCATTTT.

This clonotype was seen more than once but under ten times. V is TRBV20-1 and J is TRBJ1-1, with TRBD1 matching over 7 bases. In germline, CDR1 is DFQATT, CDR2 SNEGSKA (reference sequence). This CDR3 is 13 amino acids long. The J segment lost 6 bases and the V segment lost 8 bases, leaving 12 bases of the junction unmatched. CDR3 region: CSPNQGVSAEAFF. The CDR3 DNA sequence: TGCAGTCCAAATCAGGGGGTGAGTGCTGAAGCTTTCTTT.

The chain links TRBV29-1 to TRBJ2-7; D is perhaps TRBD1 (5 bases). The CDR3 is made up of 15 amino acids. V dropped 0 bases and J dropped 3 bases, with 15 bases sitting between them. Germline V gives CDR1 SQVTM, CDR2 ANQGSEA. The CDR3 DNA sequence: TGCAGCGTTGAAGATGATCGTCCAGGGCACTACGAGCAGTACTTC. Translated: CSVEDDRPGHYEQYF.

This clonotype was picked up a small number of times. The CDR3: CAIFLGSSQYF. The CDR3 DNA reads as TGTGCCATCTTCCTGGGCAGTTCGCAGTATTTT. The chain has TRBV12-3 or TRBV12-4 and TRBJ2-3; D gene uncertain. V lost 10 bases and J 10 bases, leaving 15 bases between the germline ends. This CDR3 is built from 11 residues.

This clonotype was counted a few times. This rearrangement joins TRBV12-3 or TRBV12-4 to TRBJ2-5, with 10 bases fitting TRBD1. With 9 bases clipped from V and 3 bases from J, the junction kept 4 bases outside the gene matches. This CDR3 spans 13 amino acids. CDR3 nucleotide sequence: TGTGCCAGTGACAGGGGGCGCGAAGAGACCCAGTACTTC. This translates into CASDRGREETQYF.

V and J are TRBV30 and TRBJ1-4; 9 positions match TRBD1. The CDR3 covers 13 residues. Trimming removed 7 bases from V and 8 bases from J; junction bases left unmatched: 8. CDR1 and CDR2 from the germline V gene are GTSNPN and SVGIG (reference sequence). CDR3 loop: CAFTGQGGEKLFF. CDR3 DNA: TGTGCCTTTACGGGACAGGGTGGAGAAAAACTGTTTTTT.

The genes are TRBV20-1 and TRBJ2-5; 8 positions agree with TRBD2. This CDR3 has 16 residues. Germline CDR1 is DFQATT and CDR2 is SNEGSKA (reference sequence). V dropped 0 bases and J dropped 5; count of bases not matched to a gene: 11. CDR3 nucleotides: TGCAGTGCTAGAGATTTGGGTGGACTAGCTATGGAGACCCAGTACTTC. It translates to CSARDLGGLAMETQYF.

This chain connects TRBV7-8 to TRBJ2-2; 9 bases are a match to TRBD2. The CDR3 has 16 amino acids. The germline V gene has CDR1 SGHVS and CDR2 FQNEAQ. V lost 4 bases and J lost 3; bases outside the gene matches: 6. CDR3 DNA: TGTGCCAGCAGCTCTAGCCCTAGCGGGGACACCGGGGAGCTGTTTTTT. It codes for CASSSSPSGDTGELFF.

V usage is TRBV30 and J usage is TRBJ2-3; tentatively, D is TRBD2 (6 bases). Germline CDR1 is GTSNPN and CDR2 is SVGIG (reference sequence). Trimming stripped 8 bases from V and 5 bases from J, with 20 bases between. CDR3 size: 14 residues. CDR3 in amino acids: CAGLPAGLRDTQYF. The CDR3 nucleotides are TGTGCCGGACTTCCTGCGGGGCTTAGAGATACGCAGTATTTT.

The V call is TRBV5-1, the J call TRBJ1-1; 7 nucleotides align to TRBD1. Germline CDR1 SGHRS, CDR2 YFSETQ. J was trimmed by 6 bases and V by 4 bases; bases with no gene match: 6. The CDR3 sequence is 13 residues long. DNA of the CDR3: TGCGCCAGCAGCCGGGCAGGGGGGCCTGAAGCTTTCTTT. This codes for CASSRAGGPEAFF.

This clonotype appeared a few times. The chain is built from TRBV6-6 and TRBJ2-5, with 9 bases fitting TRBD2. The CDR3 covers 17 residues. CDR1 is MNHNY, CDR2 SVGAGI, per germline (reference sequence). V gave up 0 bases and J gave up 5 bases; unmatched junction bases: 10. The CDR3 DNA reads TGTGCCAGCAGTTACTCAAGGCTAGCGGGAAAATGGGAGACCCAGTACTTC. Its translation: CASSYSRLAGKWETQYF.

This clonotype was counted only a few times. V gene TRBV11-3 combines with J gene TRBJ2-1, with 13 bases identical to TRBD2. CDR3 length: 15 residues. The V gene's germline CDR1 is SGHNT and CDR2 YENEEA. The junction had 6 bases not matched to a gene; V was cut back by 5 bases and J by 8 bases. The CDR3 DNA sequence: TGTGCCAGCAGCCCCCGGACTAGCGGGAGTGATGAGCAGTTCTTC. It is translated as CASSPRTSGSDEQFF.

This clonotype occurred a few times. This sequence joins TRBV5-1 and TRBJ1-2, with D unclear. CDR1 is SGHRS, CDR2 YFSETQ, per germline. The CDR3 loop spans 14 amino acids. The V end was cut by 2 bases, the J end by 3 bases, with 11 bases between. The CDR3 DNA reads as TGCGCCAGCAGCTTCCTGGGTGGGTACTATGGCTACACCTTC. Translation: CASSFLGGYYGYTF.

This clonotype was seen ten or more times. The genes are TRBV6-1 and TRBJ2-7; 9 positions match TRBD1. This CDR3 has 13 amino acids. CDR1 MNHNS and CDR2 SASEGT come from the germline V gene. V lost 5 bases and J lost 3; bases outside the gene matches: 2. The CDR3 reads CASSTGGGYEQYF. The CDR3 DNA reads as TGTGCCAGCAGTACAGGGGGCGGCTACGAGCAGTACTTC.

This clonotype came up a few times. V is TRBV29-1 and J is TRBJ2-3; D unclear. V gave up 3 bases and J gave up 3 bases, with 13 bases separating them. CDR1 is SQVTM and CDR2 is ANQGSEA in the germline V gene. The CDR3 runs 14 residues. The CDR3 DNA follows: TGCAGCGTTGAGTGGTGGTGGCGGACAGATACGCAGTATTTT. Amino acids: CSVEWWWRTDTQYF.

V gene TRBV2 combines with J gene TRBJ2-5, with D perhaps TRBD1 or TRBD2 (5 bases each). The CDR3 covers 15 residues. Germline V lookup: CDR1 SNHLY, CDR2 FYNNEI. V lost 4 bases and J 0 bases, leaving 12 bases between the germline ends. The chain's CDR3 is CASSGGWSHQETQYF. The CDR3 DNA sequence: TGTGCCAGCAGTGGGGGGTGGAGCCACCAAGAGACCCAGTACTTC.